This entry describes one T cell receptor (beta chain). The entry originates in a study of cytomegalovirus exposure and HLA in healthy donors. Study summary: It was reported in a later analysis that the same platform had been used for the roughly 130 validation repertoires as for the roughly 670 first-cohort repertoires.

The repertoire was sequenced with immunoSEQ multiplex PCR; TCRdb's copy has only in-frame clones and lacks some. The sample includes about 120,000 clones, roughly 88% seen only once; the top ten take just under 6.5%. CDR3 length equals 14 residues. Losses at the gene ends were 3 bases for V and 4 bases for J; bases not matched to a gene: 5. The germline V gene has CDR1 GTSNPN and CDR2 SVGIG (reference sequence). The V call is TRBV30, the J call TRBJ2-1, with 8 bases identical to TRBD1. Sequences were obtained from PBMCs. The receptor comes from a woman under 30 in good health and CMV-seropositive. The CDR3, as DNA: TGTGCCTGGAGGGACAGGGCGATTTACAATGAGCAGTTCTTC. This codes for CAWRDRAIYNEQFF.